The 13 T cell receptor beta chains presented below share a single source sample, sequenced in a study of graft-versus-host responses after intestinal transplantation. Some clones are missing from TCRdb's copy, which holds only in-frame ones; the method was immunoSEQ multiplex PCR. This sample carries more than 95,000 clones, less than 95% of them seen once, and the ten largest clones take under 0.2%. Antigens for these TCRs are unknown. The sequences come from unstimulated CD4+ T cells sorted from spleen or lymph node cells, collected before intestinal transplant. The receptors here all came from a human donor who received an intestinal transplant.

This clone was recorded once. The CDR3 DNA sequence: TGTGCCAGCAGCGTAGGAGCCTTAAATGAAAAACTGTTTTTT. Protein sequence: CASSVGALNEKLFF. The chain has TRBV9 and TRBJ1-4; D remains ambiguous. CDR1 SGDLS and CDR2 YYNGEE come from the germline V gene. The CDR3 length is 14 residues. V lost 0 bases and J 5 bases, leaving 8 bases between the germline ends.

This CDR3 reads CASSWTGRTSGGAYEQYF. The CDR3 DNA follows: TGTGCCAGCAGCTGGACAGGGCGGACTAGCGGGGGGGCCTACGAGCAGTACTTC. J is TRBJ2-7 and V is TRBV7-2, with 15 positions matching TRBD2. Germline-derived CDR1 and CDR2 are SGHTA and FQGNSA. Losses at the gene ends were 4 bases for V and 2 bases for J; bases not matched to a gene: 9. The CDR3 sequence is 18 residues long.

This clone was seen once. The genes are TRBV25-1 and TRBJ2-1; 8 bases align to TRBD2. The J segment lost 4 bases and the V segment lost 1 base, leaving 3 bases of the junction unmatched. Germline loops: CDR1 MGHDK, CDR2 SYGVNS. CDR3 size: 15 residues. CDR3 loop: CASSESGGGYNEQFF. DNA of the CDR3: TGTGCCAGCAGTGAATCCGGGGGGGGGTACAATGAGCAGTTCTTC.

The V and J genes are TRBV7-2 and TRBJ2-7, with 7 bases that match TRBD2. The ends lost 0 bases at V and 3 bases at J; junction bases unmatched: 8. CDR1 is SGHTA, CDR2 FQGNSA, per germline. The CDR3 is 16 amino acids. This chain's CDR3 is CASSLAGLGRFYEQYF. Written as DNA, the CDR3 is TGTGCCAGCAGCTTAGCTGGACTAGGTCGGTTCTACGAGCAGTACTTC.

This sequence joins TRBV19 and TRBJ2-4; 8 bases are shared with TRBD1. CDR3 length equals 18 residues. The trim removed 5 bases at V and 0 bases at J, leaving 12 bases unmatched. The germline V gene has CDR1 LNHDA and CDR2 SQIVND (reference sequence). CDR3 loop: CASSSSSGGQLAKNIQYF. The CDR3 region has the DNA TGTGCCAGTAGTTCTAGTTCAGGGGGCCAACTAGCCAAAAACATTCAGTACTTC.

This sequence joins TRBV7-6 and TRBJ2-7, with TRBD1 as a possible D gene (5 bases). Trimming removed 6 bases at V and 6 bases at J, with 15 bases between. The germline CDR1 and CDR2 sequences are SGHVS and FNYEAQ. The CDR3 runs 13 residues. The CDR3 nucleotides are TGTGCCAGCAGTCACGATCGACAGACCGAGCAGTACTTC. Translating it yields CASSHDRQTEQYF. The full variable domain, rest sourced from reference TRBV7-6 and TRBJ2-7, is GAGVSQSPRYKVTKRGQDVALRCDPISGHVSLYWYRQALGQGPEFLTYFNYEAQQDKSGLPNDRFSAERPEGSISTLTIQRTEQRDSAMYRCASSHDRQTEQYFGPGTRLTVT.

This sequence joins TRBV6-6 and TRBJ1-1; 10 nucleotides line up with TRBD1. V lost 8 bases to trimming and J lost 6 bases; unmatched junction nucleotides: 15. The germline CDR1 and CDR2 sequences are MNHNY and SVGAGI (reference sequence). There are 16 residues in the CDR3. CDR3 sequence reads: CASRTNRGQGSPEAFF. The CDR3 nucleotides are TGTGCCAGCCGGACAAATCGGGGACAGGGGTCCCCTGAAGCTTTCTTT.

V usage is TRBV5-1 and J usage is TRBJ1-1, with D unclear. The V end lost 2 bases, the J end lost 1 base, and 6 bases lay between the germline ends. The CDR3 has 13 residues. Germline V lookup: CDR1 SGHRS, CDR2 YFSETQ. The chain's CDR3 is CASSFYRNTEAFF. CDR3 sequence (DNA): TGCGCCAGCAGCTTCTACAGGAACACTGAAGCTTTCTTT.

The V call is TRBV7-2, the J call TRBJ2-3; 9 bases map to TRBD2. Germline V gene lookup returns CDR1 SGHTA and CDR2 FQGNSA. The CDR3 extends over 15 amino acids. J lost 2 bases, V lost 4 bases, and 4 bases had no gene match. The CDR3 DNA sequence: TGTGCCAGCAGCTACCCGGGACTAGCCACAGATACGCAGTATTTT. Amino acid sequence: CASSYPGLATDTQYF.

V is TRBV5-8 and J is TRBJ2-5; maybe TRBD1 (5 bases). The germline V and J ends were trimmed by 3 bases and 1 base, with 13 bases remaining between them. The germline gives CDR1 SGHTS, CDR2 YDEGEE. The CDR3 has 15 amino acids. The CDR3 is CASSWGARLQETQYF. Here the CDR3 DNA reads TGTGCCAGCAGCTGGGGCGCCAGGCTCCAAGAGACCCAGTACTTC. Combining the CDR3 with reference TRBV5-8 and TRBJ2-5 gives the whole variable domain EAGVTQSPTHLIKTRGQQATLRCSPISGHTSVYWYQQALGLGLQFLLWYDEGEERNRGNFPPRFSGRQFPNYSSELNVNALELEDSALYLCASSWGARLQETQYFGPGTRLLVL.

The CDR3 bases are TGTGCCTGGAGTAAAACAGGGGGTGGAAACACCATATATTTT. Encoded protein: CAWSKTGGGNTIYF. The V gene is TRBV30, the J gene TRBJ1-3; 8 nucleotides align to TRBD1. The V gene end was trimmed by 2 bases and the J gene end by 3 bases; junction bases not matched to a gene: 3. The V gene's germline CDR1 is GTSNPN and CDR2 SVGIG (reference sequence). The CDR3 has 14 amino acids.

The rearrangement links TRBV7-9 to TRBJ1-5; 8 bases align to TRBD1. With V trimmed by 4 bases and J by 0 bases, 2 bases remained unmatched. The CDR3 totals 15 residues. CDR1 and CDR2 from the germline V gene are SEHNR and FQNEAQ (reference sequence). The CDR3: CASSSGTGSNQPQHF. CDR3 nucleotide sequence: TGTGCCAGCAGCTCAGGGACAGGTAGCAATCAGCCCCAGCATTTT.

The chain is built from TRBV5-1 and TRBJ2-2; tentative D call: TRBD1 (6 bases). Trimming stripped 3 bases from V and 4 bases from J, with 13 bases between. The germline CDR1 and CDR2 sequences are SGHRS and YFSETQ. This CDR3 has 15 residues. The CDR3 region is CASSWTQGFTGELFF. Written as DNA, the CDR3 is TGCGCCAGCAGCTGGACACAGGGCTTCACCGGGGAGCTGTTTTTT.